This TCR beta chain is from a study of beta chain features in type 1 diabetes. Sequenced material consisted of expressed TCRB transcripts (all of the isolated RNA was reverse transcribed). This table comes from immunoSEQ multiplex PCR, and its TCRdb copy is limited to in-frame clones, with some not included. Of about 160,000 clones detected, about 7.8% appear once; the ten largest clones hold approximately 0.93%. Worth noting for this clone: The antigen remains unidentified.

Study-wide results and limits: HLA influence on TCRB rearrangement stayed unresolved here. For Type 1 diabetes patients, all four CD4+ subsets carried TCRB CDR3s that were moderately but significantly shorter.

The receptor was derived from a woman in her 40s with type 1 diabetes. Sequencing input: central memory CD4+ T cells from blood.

CDR3 protein: CATWDTFSGNTIYF. The DNA for the CDR3 is TGTGCCACGTGGGACACCTTCTCTGGAAACACCATATATTTT. The rearrangement links TRBV28 to TRBJ1-3, with D possibly matching TRBD1 (6 bases). The CDR3 has 14 amino acids. The germline V gene encodes CDR1 MDHEN and CDR2 SYDVKM. The V end lost 10 bases, the J end lost 0 bases, and 13 bases lay between the germline ends.